The 29 T cell receptor beta chains presented below share a single source sample, sequenced in a study of T-cell memory formation after mild COVID-19 (dated by TCRdb to the early 2020s). The library was obtained by 5' RACE. Sequencing was performed on an Illumina NovaSeq 6000. TCRdb reprocessing: public reads trimmed at Q25 with fastp, clones called with MiXCR, in-frame beta chains kept. All rows with the same CDR3 protein become a single entry with the most common DNA and genes. The sample data list 450,000 to 650,000 distinct CDR3 sequences, and about 20% of these were observed just once. The top ten clonotypes cover 7% to 9% of the sample. The material sequenced was PBMCs or a T cell subset sorted from them (not recorded which). The receptor source for this set is an adult woman who had mild COVID-19 (a few samples of this study predate the infection). The sample titles of this study are shuffled in the database, so cell type and time point are left out; the donor was told from shared clones.

CDR3 sequence reads: CSARDRQASGRALTDTQYF. The DNA of the CDR3 is TGCAGTGCTAGAGATCGCCAAGCTAGCGGGAGGGCCCTGACAGATACGCAGTATTTT. This chain links TRBV20-1 with TRBJ2-3, with 12 nucleotides matching TRBD2. V lost 0 bases and J lost 3; bases outside the gene matches: 13. The CDR3 sequence is 19 residues long. Germline lookup yields CDR1 DFQATT and CDR2 SNEGSKA (reference sequence).

The rearrangement links TRBV7-3 to TRBJ2-5; TRBD1 agrees at 8 bases. The CDR3 is made up of 13 amino acids. The trim removed 2 bases at V and 4 bases at J, leaving 0 bases unmatched. From germline, CDR1 is SGHTA and CDR2 FQGTGA. The chain's CDR3 is CASSLGTGETQYF. The CDR3 coding sequence is TGTGCCAGCAGCTTAGGGACAGGAGAGACCCAGTACTTC.

The chain is built from TRBV5-1 and TRBJ2-1; 9 bases are a match to TRBD2. The germline gives CDR1 SGHRS, CDR2 YFSETQ. Trimming took 0 bases from V and 9 from J; bases not matched to a gene: 10. The CDR3 runs 16 residues. The CDR3 DNA follows: TGCGCCAGCAGCTTGGCCACTAGCGGGCCCCTGACTGAGCAGTTCTTC. Its translation: CASSLATSGPLTEQFF.

The CDR3 nucleotides read TGTGCCAGCAGCCAAGATCTTGGCGGTCTGGGGTATGAGCAGTTCTTC. This codes for CASSQDLGGLGYEQFF. The gene calls are TRBV4-2 and TRBJ2-1; D unresolved. Germline V gene sequence: CDR1 LGHNA, CDR2 YNFKEQ. V was shortened by 0 bases and J by 8 bases, with 17 bases between the two germline ends. The CDR3 spans 16 residues.

This chain links TRBV7-9 with TRBJ2-7; TRBD2 matches at 8 bases. Trimming at V came to 4 bases and at J to 5 bases, leaving 4 bases not matched to a gene. This CDR3 contains 13 residues. The germline CDR1 and CDR2 sequences are SEHNR and FQNEAQ (reference sequence). CDR3 nucleotides: TGTGCCAGCAGCTCCGGGACTAGTGACGAGCAGTACTTC. Translation gives CASSSGTSDEQYF.

The chain uses TRBV7-9 and TRBJ1-1; D gene ambiguous. Trimming removed 0 bases from V and 0 bases from J, with 8 bases in between. CDR3 length equals 15 residues. Germline V gene lookup returns CDR1 SEHNR and CDR2 FQNEAQ (reference sequence). The CDR3 coding sequence is TGTGCCAGCAGCTTAGCGCGGGGAGTGAACACTGAAGCTTTCTTT. Its translation is CASSLARGVNTEAFF.

The DNA for the CDR3 is TGTGCCAGCAGGGGCCAGGGACCTCAGCCCCAGCATTTT. Protein: CASRGQGPQPQHF. The V gene is TRBV6-2 or TRBV6-3, the J gene TRBJ1-5; TRBD1 might be the D (5 bases). With 6 bases removed from V and 6 bases from J, the gap between germline ends came to 12 bases. Germline V gene lookup returns CDR1 MNHEY and CDR2 SVGEGT. CDR3 length: 13 amino acids.

The sample holds a few counts of this clonotype. The rearrangement uses TRBV12-3 or TRBV12-4 and TRBJ2-7; TRBD1 is a possible D gene (5 bases). The CDR3 extends over 15 amino acids. Trimming pared 0 bases from V and 5 bases from J, leaving 14 bases between. This CDR3 is CASSLAFQGFDEQYF. CDR3 coding DNA: TGTGCCAGCAGTTTAGCTTTCCAGGGCTTCGACGAGCAGTACTTC.

A few counts support this clonotype. V is TRBV20-1 and J is TRBJ1-1, with D unclear. Trimming took off 3 bases at V and 0 bases at J, with 8 bases between the two ends. Germline V gives CDR1 DFQATT, CDR2 SNEGSKA (reference sequence). This CDR3 region has 13 residues. In DNA, the CDR3 is TGCAGTGCTAGTCAACACATGAACACTGAAGCTTTCTTT. This encodes CSASQHMNTEAFF.

The chain has TRBV2 and TRBJ1-1; D unresolved. Germline CDR1 and CDR2: SNHLY and FYNNEI. This CDR3 is 15 amino acids long. Trimming took off 7 bases at V and 4 bases at J, with 19 bases between the two ends. CDR3 loop: CASISTALIATEAFF. CDR3 DNA sequence: TGTGCCAGCATTTCAACCGCTCTGATTGCCACTGAAGCTTTCTTT.

The rearrangement links TRBV7-8 to TRBJ1-5; 8 nucleotides line up with TRBD1. The CDR3 contains 15 residues. J gave up 6 bases and V 3 bases, and 7 bases lay outside the gene matches. CDR1 SGHVS and CDR2 FQNEAQ come from the germline V gene. This chain's CDR3 is CASSFSRGLTQPQHF. Written as DNA, the CDR3 is TGTGCCAGCAGCTTCAGCAGGGGGCTCACTCAGCCCCAGCATTTT.

The chain joins TRBV2 to TRBJ1-5; 10 bases are a match to TRBD1. J was trimmed by 1 base and V by 5 bases; bases with no gene match: 5. The V gene's germline CDR1 is SNHLY and CDR2 FYNNEI. There are 16 residues in the CDR3. The CDR3 DNA follows: TGTGCCAGCAGTCGGGACAGGGGTAGCAGCAATCAGCCCCAGCATTTT. It specifies CASSRDRGSSNQPQHF.

The chain links TRBV7-3 to TRBJ1-1; possible D gene TRBD1, 5 bases. There are 14 residues in the CDR3. Germline CDR1 and CDR2: SGHTA and FQGTGA. Trimming pared 2 bases from V and 3 bases from J, leaving 10 bases between. DNA for the CDR3: TGTGCCAGCAGCTTAGGGGGTTTTGACACTGAAGCTTTCTTT. Translation: CASSLGGFDTEAFF.

This clonotype was observed a few times. This chain links TRBV2 with TRBJ2-5; D is unclear. The CDR3 runs to 13 residues. V gave up 3 bases and J gave up 0 bases, with 5 bases separating them. The germline CDR1 and CDR2 sequences are SNHLY and FYNNEI. CDR3 protein: CASSEWDQETQYF. The DNA for the CDR3 is TGTGCCAGCAGTGAGTGGGACCAAGAGACCCAGTACTTC.

This clonotype has more than one count but fewer than ten. V gene TRBV21-1 combines with J gene TRBJ2-3; the table's D call of TRBD1 was not tested on the DNA. TRBV21-1 is assigned pseudogene status. This CDR3 comprises 17 residues. CDR3 residues: CASSIPNQDSYTDTQYF. CDR3 DNA sequence: TGTGCCAGCAGCATCCCAAACCAGGACAGCTACACAGATACGCAGTATTTT.

The sample holds one count of this clonotype. This chain uses TRBV2 with TRBJ2-2; TRBD1 is a possible D gene (6 bases). There are 15 residues in the CDR3. Germline V gives CDR1 SNHLY, CDR2 FYNNEI. V dropped 0 bases and J dropped 6 bases, with 11 bases sitting between them. The CDR3 sequence is CASSEALSGAGELFF. CDR3 bases: TGTGCCAGCAGTGAAGCGCTTTCAGGGGCCGGGGAGCTGTTTTTT.

The rearrangement links TRBV24-1 to TRBJ2-2, with 7 bases fitting TRBD2. The V gene end was trimmed by 1 base and the J gene end by 3 bases; junction bases not matched to a gene: 7. Germline lookup yields CDR1 KGHDR and CDR2 SFDVKD. The CDR3 is 17 amino acids. CDR3 nucleotides: TGTGCCACCAGTGATTTTGGCGGGGGAGCTGACACCGGGGAGCTGTTTTTT. The encoded protein is CATSDFGGGADTGELFF.

The V and J genes are TRBV6-1 and TRBJ2-3; the D is unclear. Trimming removed 5 bases from V and 5 bases from J, with 11 bases in between. The germline CDR1 and CDR2 sequences are MNHNS and SASEGT. The CDR3 runs to 13 residues. The CDR3 spells CASSFAPGDTQYF. In DNA form, the CDR3 reads TGTGCCAGCAGTTTCGCTCCTGGAGATACGCAGTATTTT.

This chain uses TRBV6-6 with TRBJ2-7; 14 bases fit TRBD2. The CDR3 covers 17 residues. From germline, CDR1 is MNHNY and CDR2 SVGAGI (reference sequence). The V segment lost 0 bases and the J segment 2 bases; nucleotides outside the gene matches: 3. CDR3 nucleotide sequence: TGTGCCAGCAGTTACTCGACTAGCGGGAGGGGGACCTACGAGCAGTACTTC. Its protein product is CASSYSTSGRGTYEQYF.

This clonotype was recorded a few times. V usage is TRBV4-1 and J usage is TRBJ1-3; D remains ambiguous. Looked up from germline, CDR1 is MGHRA and CDR2 is YSYEKL. Trimming stripped 1 base from V and 0 bases from J, with 4 bases between. This CDR3 has 14 residues. CDR3 sequence: CASSQVSSGNTIYF. In nucleotides, the CDR3 is TGCGCCAGCAGCCAAGTTAGCTCTGGAAACACCATATATTTT.

This chain links TRBV2 with TRBJ2-7, with 10 bases that match TRBD2. The germline CDR1 and CDR2 sequences are SNHLY and FYNNEI. The ends lost 5 bases at V and 1 base at J; junction bases unmatched: 5. The CDR3 sequence is 15 residues long. Here the CDR3 DNA reads TGTGCCAGCAGTTCTAGCGGGAGAACATCCTACGAGCAGTACTTC. This codes for CASSSSGRTSYEQYF.

Remarks on this clonotype: One end of the junction varies from germline; a read error may be responsible. The V gene is TRBV5-6, the J gene TRBJ1-1; D possibly corresponds to TRBD1 (5 bases). The CDR3 contains 13 residues. Germline-derived CDR1 and CDR2 are SGHDT and YYEEEE. The CDR3 nucleotides read TGTGCCAGCAGCTTGGAGGGGAACCCTGAAGCTTTCTTT. The encoded protein is CASSLEGNPEAFF.

This chain connects TRBV7-2 to TRBJ2-7, with TRBD1 matching over 9 bases. Per the germline V gene, CDR1 is SGHTA and CDR2 is FQGNSA. The CDR3 sequence is 17 residues long. The junction had 12 bases not matched to a gene; V was cut back by 1 base and J by 5 bases. CDR3 sequence (DNA): TGTGCCAGCAGCTTAGGTGCGACAGGGGGTTACCGGGACGAGCAGTACTTC. This translates into CASSLGATGGYRDEQYF.

This clonotype has only a few counts. This sequence joins TRBV9 and TRBJ2-1, with 8 bases matching TRBD2. Per germline, CDR1 SGDLS and CDR2 YYNGEE. This CDR3 has 15 residues. V shed 3 bases and J 4 bases; nucleotides not matched to a gene: 6. DNA of the CDR3: TGTGCCAGCAGCGCAACTAGCGGCCATTACAATGAGCAGTTCTTC. Amino acids: CASSATSGHYNEQFF.

The rearrangement links TRBV7-6 to TRBJ2-3; D is perhaps TRBD1 (6 bases). This CDR3 is 15 amino acids long. Germline values: CDR1 SGHVS, CDR2 FNYEAQ. V was clipped by 8 bases and J by 0 bases, with 15 bases between them. The CDR3, as DNA: TGTGCCAGCGGGGGAACAGGGTTTAGCACAGATACGCAGTATTTT. Its protein is CASGGTGFSTDTQYF.

The chain links TRBV4-2 to TRBJ2-7; a possible D gene is TRBD2 (5 bases). The V gene lost 3 bases and the J gene lost 0 bases, with 15 bases spanning the gap. CDR3 length equals 16 residues. Per germline, CDR1 LGHNA and CDR2 YNFKEQ. The CDR3: CASSHSWESSSYEQYF. CDR3 nucleotides: TGTGCCAGCAGCCATTCCTGGGAGTCTTCCTCCTACGAGCAGTACTTC.

The sample holds a few counts of this clonotype. The DNA of the CDR3 is TGCAGTGCCACACGGACAGGGGGAACCGGGGAGCTGTTTTTT. It codes for CSATRTGGTGELFF. This chain joins TRBV20-1 and TRBJ2-2; 10 nucleotides align to TRBD1. Losses at the gene ends were 6 bases for V and 5 bases for J; bases not matched to a gene: 6. The CDR3 contains 14 residues. CDR1 and CDR2 (germline): DFQATT, SNEGSKA (reference sequence).

This clonotype was seen at least ten times. The gene calls are TRBV29-1 and TRBJ2-1; 8 nucleotides match TRBD2. The length of the CDR3 is 14 residues. J lost 2 bases, V lost 4 bases, and 4 bases had no gene match. CDR1 is SQVTM and CDR2 is ANQGSEA in the germline V gene. CDR3 nucleotides: TGCAGCGTTGCAGTCGGGGGGGCCTACAATGAGCAGTTCTTC. It is translated as CSVAVGGAYNEQFF.

This clonotype has just a few counts. This chain links TRBV5-1 with TRBJ2-7, with D possibly matching TRBD1 (5 bases). In germline, CDR1 is SGHRS, CDR2 YFSETQ. V gave up 5 bases and J gave up 2 bases, with 11 bases separating them. The CDR3 sequence is 13 residues long. The CDR3 DNA is TGCGCCAGCAGGACAGACCTAGCCTACGAGCAGTACTTC. It yields the protein CASRTDLAYEQYF.